This T cell receptor (beta chain) was captured in a study of T cells after yellow fever vaccination. From the 5' RACE reads, TCRdb called clonotypes with MiXCR, one entry per CDR3 protein. The sample lists about 150,000 distinct CDR3 sequences, about 6.2% occurring once. This clonotype came up many times. Its antigen is unidentified. Trimming removed 3 bases from V and 6 bases from J; junction bases left unmatched: 8. Per germline, CDR1 SNHLY and CDR2 FYNNEI. The CDR3 extends over 15 amino acids. Study results and limitations: Although most clonotypes did not, a small share appeared in both CD4 and CD8 compartments. Compared with primary, the secondary response was weaker and peaked at day 5, not 15. Post-booster repertoires contained most primary-vaccination clones again (about 95% CD4, less than 90% CD8).

J is TRBJ2-1 and V is TRBV2; TRBD2 aligns across 7 bases. The origin of this receptor is a man in his thirties or forties who received the YFV17D yellow fever vaccine. The source material was CD4+ T cells sorted from PBMCs, sampled 10 days after the yellow fever booster vaccination. Here the CDR3 DNA reads TGTGCCAGCAGTGAGTTGGAGCGGGAAGGCAATGAGCAGTTCTTC. Its protein product is CASSELEREGNEQFF.